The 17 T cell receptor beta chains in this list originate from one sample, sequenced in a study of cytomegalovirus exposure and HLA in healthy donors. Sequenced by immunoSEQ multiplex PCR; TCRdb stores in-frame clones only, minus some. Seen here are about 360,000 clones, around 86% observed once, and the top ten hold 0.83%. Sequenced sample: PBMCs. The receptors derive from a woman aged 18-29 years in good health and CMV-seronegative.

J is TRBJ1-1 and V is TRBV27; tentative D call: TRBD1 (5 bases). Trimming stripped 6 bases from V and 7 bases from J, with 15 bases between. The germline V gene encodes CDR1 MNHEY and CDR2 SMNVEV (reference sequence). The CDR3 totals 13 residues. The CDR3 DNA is TGTGCCAGCAGCTGGGTTACCGGGGGTGAAGCTTTCTTT. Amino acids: CASSWVTGGEAFF.

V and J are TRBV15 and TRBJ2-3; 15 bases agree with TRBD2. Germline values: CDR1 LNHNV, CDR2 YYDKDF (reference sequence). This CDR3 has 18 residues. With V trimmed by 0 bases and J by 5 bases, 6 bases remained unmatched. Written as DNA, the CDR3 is TGTGCCACCAGCAGAGATGGACTAGCGGGGGGGCGGGTAGATACGCAGTATTTT. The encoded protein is CATSRDGLAGGRVDTQYF.

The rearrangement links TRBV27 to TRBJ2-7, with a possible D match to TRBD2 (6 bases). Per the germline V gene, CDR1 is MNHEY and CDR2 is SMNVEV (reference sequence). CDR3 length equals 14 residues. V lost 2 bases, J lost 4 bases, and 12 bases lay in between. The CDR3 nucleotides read TGTGCCAGCAGTTTACTGGGACTCCAATACGAGCAGTACTTC. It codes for CASSLLGLQYEQYF.

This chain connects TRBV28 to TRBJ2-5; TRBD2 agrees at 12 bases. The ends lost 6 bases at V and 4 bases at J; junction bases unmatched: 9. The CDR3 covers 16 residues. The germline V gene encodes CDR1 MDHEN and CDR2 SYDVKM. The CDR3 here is CASSSPGLAGLETQYF. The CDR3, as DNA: TGTGCCAGCAGCTCCCCTGGACTAGCGGGGTTAGAGACCCAGTACTTC.

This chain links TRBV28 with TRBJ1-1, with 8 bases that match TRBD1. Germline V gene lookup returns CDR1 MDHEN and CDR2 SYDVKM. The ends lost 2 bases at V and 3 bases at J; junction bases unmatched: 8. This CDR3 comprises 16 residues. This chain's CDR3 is CASSLGDQGAHTEAFF. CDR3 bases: TGTGCCAGCAGTTTAGGAGACCAGGGGGCGCACACTGAAGCTTTCTTT.

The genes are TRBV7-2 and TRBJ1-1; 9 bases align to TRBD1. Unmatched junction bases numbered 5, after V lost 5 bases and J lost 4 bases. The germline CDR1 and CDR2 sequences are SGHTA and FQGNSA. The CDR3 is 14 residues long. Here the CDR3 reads CASSTTGGATEAFF. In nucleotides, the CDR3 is TGTGCCAGCAGCACGACAGGGGGTGCCACTGAAGCTTTCTTT.

The CDR3 DNA reads TGTGCCAGCAGCCCGCGGGGGCCTACTAATGAAAAACTGTTTTTT. It translates to CASSPRGPTNEKLFF. V and J are TRBV7-9 and TRBJ1-4; tentative D call: TRBD1 (6 bases). V was cut by 5 bases and J by 2 bases, with 12 bases left in between. The CDR3 has 15 residues. Germline assignment: CDR1 SEHNR and CDR2 FQNEAQ (reference sequence).

The CDR3 loop reads CASSQIASGTGKLNTEAFF. The DNA for the CDR3 is TGTGCCAGTAGTCAAATTGCTTCCGGGACAGGGAAGTTGAACACTGAAGCTTTCTTT. The genes are TRBV19 and TRBJ1-1, with 9 nucleotides matching TRBD1. Losses at the gene ends were 5 bases for V and 0 bases for J; bases not matched to a gene: 16. This CDR3 comprises 19 residues. Germline CDR1 is LNHDA and CDR2 is SQIVND (reference sequence).

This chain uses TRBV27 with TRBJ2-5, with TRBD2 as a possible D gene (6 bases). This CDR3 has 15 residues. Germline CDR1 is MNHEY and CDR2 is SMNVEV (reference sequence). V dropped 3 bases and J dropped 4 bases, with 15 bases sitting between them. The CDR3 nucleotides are TGTGCCAGCAGTTTTTCCGGGAGAGGAACAGAGACCCAGTACTTC. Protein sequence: CASSFSGRGTETQYF.

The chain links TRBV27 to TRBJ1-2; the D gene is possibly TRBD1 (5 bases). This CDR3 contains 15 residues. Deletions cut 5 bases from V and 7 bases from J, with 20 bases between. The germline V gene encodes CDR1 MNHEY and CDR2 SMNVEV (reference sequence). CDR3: CASSLRRGRDSGYTF. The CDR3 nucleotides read TGTGCCAGCAGTCTCCGCCGGGGCCGGGACTCTGGCTACACCTTC.

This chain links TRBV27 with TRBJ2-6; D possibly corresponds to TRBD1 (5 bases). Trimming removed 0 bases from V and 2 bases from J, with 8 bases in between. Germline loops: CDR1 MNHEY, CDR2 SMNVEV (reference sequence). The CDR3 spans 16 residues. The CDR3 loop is CASSLSRATGANVLTF. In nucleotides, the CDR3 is TGTGCCAGCAGTTTATCCAGGGCTACTGGGGCCAACGTCCTGACTTTC.

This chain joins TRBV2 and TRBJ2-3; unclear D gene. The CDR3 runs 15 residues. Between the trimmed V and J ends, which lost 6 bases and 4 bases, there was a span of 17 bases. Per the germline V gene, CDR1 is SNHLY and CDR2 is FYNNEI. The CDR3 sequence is CASSPLSIVPDTQYF. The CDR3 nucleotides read TGTGCCAGCAGCCCCCTTAGCATAGTGCCAGATACGCAGTATTTT.

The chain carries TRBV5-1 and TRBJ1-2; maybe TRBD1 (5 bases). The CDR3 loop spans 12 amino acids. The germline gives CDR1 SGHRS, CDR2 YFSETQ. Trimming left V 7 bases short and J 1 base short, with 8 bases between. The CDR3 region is CASRGGNYGYTF. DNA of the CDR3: TGCGCCAGCCGGGGGGGTAACTATGGCTACACCTTC. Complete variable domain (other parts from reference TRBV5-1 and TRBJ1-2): KAGVTQTPRYLIKTRGQQVTLSCSPISGHRSVSWYQQTPGQGLQFLFEYFSETQRNKGNFPGRFSGRQFSNSRSEMNVSTLELGDSALYLCASRGGNYGYTFGSGTRLTVV.

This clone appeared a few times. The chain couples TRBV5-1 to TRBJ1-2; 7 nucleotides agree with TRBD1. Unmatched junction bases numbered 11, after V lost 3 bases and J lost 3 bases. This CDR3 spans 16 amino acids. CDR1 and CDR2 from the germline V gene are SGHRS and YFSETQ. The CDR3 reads CASSWIPTGQDYGYTF. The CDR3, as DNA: TGCGCCAGCAGCTGGATCCCTACAGGACAGGACTATGGCTACACCTTC.

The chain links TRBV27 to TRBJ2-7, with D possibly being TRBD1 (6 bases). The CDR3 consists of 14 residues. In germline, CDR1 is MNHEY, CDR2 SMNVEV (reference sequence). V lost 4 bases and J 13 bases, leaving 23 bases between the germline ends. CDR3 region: CASSSSIDRSSEYF. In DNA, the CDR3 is TGTGCCAGCAGTTCCTCAATTGACAGGTCCTCCGAATACTTC.

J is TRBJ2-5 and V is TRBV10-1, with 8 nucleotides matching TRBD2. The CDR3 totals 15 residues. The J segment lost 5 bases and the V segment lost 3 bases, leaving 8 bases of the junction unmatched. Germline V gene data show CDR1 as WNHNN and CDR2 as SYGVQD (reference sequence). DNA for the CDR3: TGCGCCAGCAGTGAAAGGCGGGAGGAGGGCGAGACCCAGTACTTC. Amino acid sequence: CASSERREEGETQYF.

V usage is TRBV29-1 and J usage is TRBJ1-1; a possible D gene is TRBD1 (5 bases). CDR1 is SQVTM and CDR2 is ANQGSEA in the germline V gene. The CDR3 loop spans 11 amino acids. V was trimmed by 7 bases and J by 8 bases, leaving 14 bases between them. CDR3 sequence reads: CSAWGLDEAFF. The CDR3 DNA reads TGCAGCGCGTGGGGCCTGGACGAAGCTTTCTTT.